The table lists the clone carrying this TCR beta chain with a few counts. Antigen unknown. Germline CDR1 reads SGHAT; CDR2 reads FQNNGV. The ends were cut back, 5 bases at V and 3 bases at J, with 11 bases in the middle. This CDR3 has 13 residues. The sample belongs to a study of CD8+ T cells in alopecia areata. Sequencing templates came from extracted RNA that was reverse transcribed into cDNA. Sequenced by immunoSEQ multiplex PCR; TCRdb stores in-frame clones only, minus some. The data show roughly 59,000 clones, 40% to 50% seen once. Study findings and constraints: Lesional scalp exceeded normal scalp in clonality, especially in alopecia totalis/universalis.

Material: CD8+ T cells sorted from blood, obtained at week 0. This sequence was found in a human donor with alopecia areata. This sequence joins TRBV11-2 and TRBJ2-7; the D gene is possibly TRBD2 (6 bases). The CDR3 DNA sequence: TGTGCCAGCAGCGCGGGGTTCGACTACGAGCAGTACTTC. The encoded protein is CASSAGFDYEQYF.